This entry lists 16 T cell receptor beta chains sequenced from one sample in a study of blood T cell repertoires in COVID-19 (dated by TCRdb to the early 2020s). Library preparation was by the immunoSEQ multiplex PCR assay. The immuneACCESS repertoire file appears here via TCRdb, limited to in-frame rearrangements. These files lack a portion of the clones; in checked studies, under half of the deficit traces to unresolved V genes, and the cause of the others is not known. The sample profile shows about 350,000 clones; 88% of them were found once. In total, the top ten clones hold approximately 1% of the sample. Sequencing was performed on PBMCs or T cells enriched from blood (not recorded which). The receptor source for this set is a woman younger than 45 who had been exposed to COVID-19.

This clone has at least ten counts. The chain joins TRBV13 to TRBJ1-5; TRBD1 might be the D (6 bases). V was pared by 5 bases and J by 3 bases, with 14 bases between. CDR3 length: 15 amino acids. Germline V gene data show CDR1 as PRHDT and CDR2 as FYEKMQ (reference sequence). CDR3 in amino acids: CASSGRQEPNQPQHF. The CDR3, as DNA: TGTGCCAGCAGCGGCCGACAGGAGCCCAATCAGCCCCAGCATTTT.

The genes are TRBV28 and TRBJ1-5; D not certain. The V and J ends lost 3 bases and 2 bases respectively, with 17 bases between them. In germline, CDR1 is MDHEN, CDR2 SYDVKM. The CDR3 covers 17 residues. The CDR3 spells CASSFVRGGKGNQPQHF. The DNA for the CDR3 is TGTGCCAGCAGTTTTGTTCGAGGTGGCAAGGGCAATCAGCCCCAGCATTTT.

V usage is TRBV30 and J usage is TRBJ1-2, with D perhaps matching TRBD1 (5 bases). Per the germline V gene, CDR1 is GTSNPN and CDR2 is SVGIG (reference sequence). The CDR3 covers 14 residues. The CDR3 spells CADGGGNYNYGYTF. Written as DNA, the CDR3 is TGTGCGGACGGGGGAGGGAACTATAACTATGGCTACACCTTC.

This chain uses TRBV10-3 with TRBJ2-1, with 7 bases fitting TRBD2. CDR1 and CDR2 from the germline V gene are ENHRY and SYGVKD. This CDR3 comprises 14 residues. CDR3 in DNA: TGTGCGGCGGGACTATCCCCGGGACGGAATGAGCAGTTCTTC. This sequence encodes CAAGLSPGRNEQFF.

The chain recombines TRBV28 with TRBJ1-2, with D possibly matching TRBD1 (6 bases). Germline-derived CDR1 and CDR2 are MDHEN and SYDVKM. Trimming pared 1 base from V and 5 bases from J, leaving 11 bases between. The CDR3 loop spans 14 amino acids. The CDR3 DNA reads TGTGCCAGCAGTTTATTTCGCAGGGGATATGGCTACACCTTC. Protein product: CASSLFRRGYGYTF.

The chain joins TRBV5-1 to TRBJ1-4, with 8 nucleotides matching TRBD1. Germline V gives CDR1 SGHRS, CDR2 YFSETQ. CDR3 size: 15 residues. V shed 3 bases, J shed 6 bases, and the junction held 7 bases outside the gene matches. CDR3 nucleotide sequence: TGCGCCAGCAGCTGGACTCCGGACAGGGATGAAAAACTGTTTTTT. Translating gives CASSWTPDRDEKLFF.

The chain joins TRBV2 to TRBJ1-6; possibly TRBD1 for D (5 bases). The CDR3 is made up of 16 amino acids. Trimming pared 3 bases from V and 8 bases from J, leaving 17 bases between. CDR1 SNHLY and CDR2 FYNNEI come from the germline V gene. The CDR3 nucleotides read TGTGCCAGCAGTGATGTTGGGGCGCCTAAGGATTCACCCCTCCACTTT. This gives the protein CASSDVGAPKDSPLHF.

The chain recombines TRBV11-2 with TRBJ2-7, with TRBD2 identical over 13 bases. The CDR3 runs 16 residues. Germline values: CDR1 SGHAT, CDR2 FQNNGV. V lost 5 bases to trimming and J lost 3 bases; unmatched junction nucleotides: 7. The CDR3 is CASSPRTSGRIYEQYF. The CDR3 DNA sequence: TGTGCCAGCAGCCCCCGGACTAGCGGGAGAATCTACGAGCAGTACTTC. The complete variable domain, with remaining parts taken from reference TRBV11-2 and TRBJ2-7, reads EAGVAQSPRYKIIEKRQSVAFWCNPISGHATLYWYQQILGQGPKLLIQFQNNGVVDDSQLPKDRFSAERLKGVDSTLKIQPAKLEDSAVYLCASSPRTSGRIYEQYFGPGTRLTVT.

The V call is TRBV27, the J call TRBJ1-4; 9 bases line up with TRBD1. There are 14 residues in the CDR3. Per germline, CDR1 MNHEY and CDR2 SMNVEV (reference sequence). Trimming took 4 bases from V and 10 from J; bases not matched to a gene: 7. This CDR3 reads CASSSGQGHGKLFF. CDR3 nucleotide sequence: TGTGCCAGCAGTTCCGGACAGGGGCATGGAAAACTGTTTTTT.

CDR3 in DNA: TGTGCCAGTAGTATGGTCGTGGCCCTGAACACCGGGGAGCTGTTTTTT. It translates to CASSMVVALNTGELFF. This rearrangement joins TRBV19 to TRBJ2-2; D is undetermined. V lost 3 bases and J 1 base, leaving 12 bases between the germline ends. CDR3 length: 16 residues. CDR1 and CDR2 (germline): LNHDA, SQIVND (reference sequence).

This chain joins TRBV7-3 and TRBJ1-6, with TRBD1 identical over 9 bases. This CDR3 has 15 residues. J lost 7 bases, V lost 5 bases, and 6 bases had no gene match. Germline lookup yields CDR1 SGHTA and CDR2 FQGTGA. The CDR3 DNA reads as TGTGCCAGCAGCCTCGGGACAGGGAGGAATTCACCCCTCCACTTT. Amino acid sequence: CASSLGTGRNSPLHF.

The chain couples TRBV11-2 to TRBJ2-5; D may be TRBD1 (6 bases). The CDR3 runs to 14 residues. CDR1 is SGHAT, CDR2 FQNNGV, per germline. Deletions cut 5 bases from V and 7 bases from J, with 17 bases between. CDR3 in amino acids: CASSPTGSEGTQYF. CDR3 DNA: TGTGCCAGCAGCCCAACAGGGTCCGAGGGGACCCAGTACTTC.

CDR3 sequence: CASSIDPYRVRMETQYF. In nucleotides, the CDR3 is TGTGCCAGTAGTATAGATCCCTACAGGGTACGGATGGAGACCCAGTACTTC. The chain has TRBV19 and TRBJ2-5; TRBD1 is a possible D gene (6 bases). CDR3 length: 17 residues. Trimming took off 0 bases at V and 5 bases at J, with 19 bases between the two ends. The germline CDR1 and CDR2 sequences are LNHDA and SQIVND (reference sequence).

The rearrangement links TRBV4-1 to TRBJ2-2; TRBD2 matches 13 bases. This CDR3 is 16 amino acids long. V was clipped by 4 bases and J by 8 bases; unmatched bases: 7. Germline-derived CDR1 and CDR2 are MGHRA and YSYEKL. CDR3 in DNA: TGCGCCAGCAGCCCAGGACTAGCGGGAGTACTGGGGGAGCTGTTTTTT. It is translated as CASSPGLAGVLGELFF.

The chain employs TRBV19 and TRBJ1-5; 9 bases are shared with TRBD1. The length of the CDR3 is 14 residues. CDR1 and CDR2 (germline): LNHDA, SQIVND (reference sequence). The V gene end was trimmed by 5 bases and the J gene end by 3 bases; junction bases not matched to a gene: 2. In nucleotides, the CDR3 is TGTGCCAGTAGTGGACAGGGGACCAATCAGCCCCAGCATTTT. It codes for CASSGQGTNQPQHF.

CDR3: CASSLDRGNTEAFF. DNA of the CDR3: TGTGCCAGCAGCTTAGACAGGGGAAACACTGAAGCTTTCTTT. The chain uses TRBV7-8 and TRBJ1-1, with 7 bases identical to TRBD1. This CDR3 spans 14 amino acids. Looked up from germline, CDR1 is SGHVS and CDR2 is FQNEAQ. Trimming removed 1 base from V and 2 bases from J; junction bases left unmatched: 1.